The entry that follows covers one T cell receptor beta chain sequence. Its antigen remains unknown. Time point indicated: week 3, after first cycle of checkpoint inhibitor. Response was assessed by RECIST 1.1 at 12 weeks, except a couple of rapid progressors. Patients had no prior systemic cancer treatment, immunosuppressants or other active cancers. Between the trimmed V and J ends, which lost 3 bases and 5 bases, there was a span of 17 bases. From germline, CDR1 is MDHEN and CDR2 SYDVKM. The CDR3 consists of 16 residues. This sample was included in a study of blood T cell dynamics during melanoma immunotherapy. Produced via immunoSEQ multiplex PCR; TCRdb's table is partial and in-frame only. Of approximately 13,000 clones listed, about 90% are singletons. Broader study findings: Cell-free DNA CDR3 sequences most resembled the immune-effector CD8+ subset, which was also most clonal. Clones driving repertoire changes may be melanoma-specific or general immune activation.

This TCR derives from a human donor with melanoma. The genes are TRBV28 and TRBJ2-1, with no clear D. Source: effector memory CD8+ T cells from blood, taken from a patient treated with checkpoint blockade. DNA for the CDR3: TGTGCCAGCAGTTTCCCGCCCGCCCGAAGTAACAATGAGCAGTTCTTC. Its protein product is CASSFPPARSNNEQFF.